A selection of T cell receptor beta chains follows, all from one sample in a study of blood T cell repertoires in COVID-19. Generated by immunoSEQ multiplex PCR, the TCRdb table keeps only in-frame clones and is missing some. This sample has 150,000 to 200,000 clones, with more than 85% found just once. Sequenced input: peripheral blood. The source is a man in his forties with active or convalescent COVID-19. The CDR3 runs from the conserved cysteine through the conserved F or W. The D gene is left open where the match is weak. Expanded clones get a size class; other rows say once, few or many, or leave the size out.

d_gene: TRBD2
j_gene: TRBJ2-1
abundance: -
v_gene: TRBV30
CDR3nt: TGTGCCTGGAGTTGGGGTAGCGGGGGCCCCAATGAGCAGTTCTTC
CDR3aa: CAWSWGSGGPNEQFF

d_gene: TRBD2
j_gene: TRBJ2-2
abundance: -
v_gene: TRBV3-1/TRBV3-2
CDR3nt: TGTGCCAGCAGCTTACGGGAGGCCGGGGAGCTGTTTTTT
CDR3aa: CASSLREAGELFF

d_gene: -
j_gene: TRBJ2-2
abundance: -
v_gene: TRBV27
CDR3nt: TGTGCCAGCAGTCTACAGGGCTCCGGGGAGCTGTTTTTT
CDR3aa: CASSLQGSGELFF

d_gene: TRBD1
j_gene: TRBJ1-6
abundance: -
v_gene: TRBV5-1
CDR3nt: TGCGCCAGCAGCTTGGGGGACAGGGGACCACGAAATTCACCCCTCCACTTT
CDR3aa: CASSLGDRGPRNSPLHF

d_gene: -
j_gene: TRBJ1-1
abundance: -
v_gene: TRBV7-9
CDR3nt: TGTGCCAGCAGCCCCGGGGGGACTGAAGCTTTCTTT
CDR3aa: CASSPGGTEAFF

d_gene: -
j_gene: TRBJ1-3
abundance: -
v_gene: TRBV19
CDR3nt: TGTGCCAGTACCCTCTCGGCGCGGACTGGAAACACCATATATTTT
CDR3aa: CASTLSARTGNTIYF

d_gene: TRBD2
j_gene: TRBJ2-3
abundance: -
v_gene: TRBV5-8
CDR3nt: TGTGCCAGCAGCCCGGGGACTAGCGTATCAGATACGCAGTATTTT
CDR3aa: CASSPGTSVSDTQYF

d_gene: -
j_gene: TRBJ1-6
abundance: -
v_gene: TRBV30
CDR3nt: TGTGCCTGGACCGAAGGAGGTTTGGCACCCCTCCACTTT
CDR3aa: CAWTEGGLAPLHF

d_gene: -
j_gene: TRBJ1-1
abundance: -
v_gene: TRBV9
CDR3nt: TGTGCCAGCAGCTCTGGGGGGGCTACTGAAGCTTTCTTT
CDR3aa: CASSSGGATEAFF

d_gene: TRBD2
j_gene: TRBJ2-1
abundance: few
v_gene: TRBV27
CDR3nt: TGTGCCAGCAGTTTATCTACTAGCGGGATCAATGAGCAGTTCTTC
CDR3aa: CASSLSTSGINEQFF

d_gene: -
j_gene: TRBJ1-3
abundance: -
v_gene: TRBV11-3
CDR3nt: TGTGCCAGCAGCTTGCGGCCTGGAAACACCATATATTTT
CDR3aa: CASSLRPGNTIYF

d_gene: TRBD1
j_gene: TRBJ1-1
abundance: few
v_gene: TRBV27
CDR3nt: TGTGCCAGCAGTTTATCTCTTAAAGGGGGCGCTTGGAGCACTGAAGCTTTCTTT
CDR3aa: CASSLSLKGGAWSTEAFF

d_gene: TRBD1
j_gene: TRBJ1-1
abundance: -
v_gene: TRBV28
CDR3nt: TGTGCCAGCAGTTCCGACAGGGCACGAGGTCCTGAAGCTTTCTTT
CDR3aa: CASSSDRARGPEAFF

d_gene: TRBD1
j_gene: TRBJ1-2
abundance: -
v_gene: TRBV6-6
CDR3nt: TGTGCCAGCAGTTACCTGGACAGGGCTGGCTACACCTTC
CDR3aa: CASSYLDRAGYTF

d_gene: -
j_gene: TRBJ2-5
abundance: -
v_gene: TRBV11-2
CDR3nt: TGTGCCAGCAGCTTAGATCCGGGAGGGGGCCTCACAACCCAGTACTTC
CDR3aa: CASSLDPGGGLTTQYF

d_gene: -
j_gene: TRBJ2-7
abundance: -
v_gene: TRBV5-1
CDR3nt: TGCGCCAGCAGCTTGGGTCTAGGATGGCCGTCTGTCTCCTACGAGCAGTACTTC
CDR3aa: CASSLGLGWPSVSYEQYF

d_gene: TRBD1
j_gene: TRBJ1-2
abundance: -
v_gene: TRBV28
CDR3nt: TGTGCCAGCAGTGCAGGGGGCGCTAACTATGGCTACACCTTC
CDR3aa: CASSAGGANYGYTF

d_gene: TRBD1
j_gene: TRBJ1-1
abundance: -
v_gene: TRBV7-2
CDR3nt: TGTGCCAGCAGCTTAGAACCAGGGGGTTTCAACACTGAAGCTTTCTTT
CDR3aa: CASSLEPGGFNTEAFF

d_gene: -
j_gene: TRBJ1-1
abundance: -
v_gene: TRBV18
CDR3nt: TGTGCCAGCTCACTGCAGGGAGGGGAGGTAAACACTGAAGCTTTCTTT
CDR3aa: CASSLQGGEVNTEAFF

d_gene: -
j_gene: TRBJ2-1
abundance: -
v_gene: TRBV2
CDR3nt: TGTGCCAGCAGTGAGAAACCCACGCGCAATGAGCAGTTCTTC
CDR3aa: CASSEKPTRNEQFF

d_gene: -
j_gene: TRBJ1-4
abundance: -
v_gene: TRBV5-5
CDR3nt: TGTGCCAGCAGCTTGACTGACAGGACTAATGAAAAACTGTTTTTT
CDR3aa: CASSLTDRTNEKLFF

d_gene: TRBD1
j_gene: TRBJ1-6
abundance: -
v_gene: TRBV12-5
CDR3nt: TGTGCTAGTGCTTCACAGGGGGGCAATTCACCCCTCCACTTT
CDR3aa: CASASQGGNSPLHF

d_gene: -
j_gene: TRBJ2-7
abundance: -
v_gene: TRBV28
CDR3nt: TGTGCCAGCAGGGACACCCTCTACGAGCAGTACTTC
CDR3aa: CASRDTLYEQYF

d_gene: TRBD2
j_gene: TRBJ2-3
abundance: -
v_gene: TRBV2
CDR3nt: TGTGCCAGCAGTGACCCTTTACTAGCGGGGGCGGGCCCTAGCACAGATACGCAGTATTTT
CDR3aa: CASSDPLLAGAGPSTDTQYF

d_gene: -
j_gene: TRBJ2-5
abundance: -
v_gene: TRBV3-1/TRBV3-2
CDR3nt: TGTGCCAGCAGCCAAGTCAATTACGGGACCCAGTACTTC
CDR3aa: CASSQVNYGTQYF

d_gene: TRBD2
j_gene: TRBJ2-1
abundance: -
v_gene: TRBV28
CDR3nt: TGTGCCAGCGCCGTTTCGGGGGGAGGCAATGAGCAGTTCTTC
CDR3aa: CASAVSGGGNEQFF

d_gene: -
j_gene: TRBJ1-2
abundance: -
v_gene: TRBV27
CDR3nt: TGTGCCAGCAGTTTAGCAGGGGCTACTAACTATGGCTACACCTTC
CDR3aa: CASSLAGATNYGYTF

d_gene: -
j_gene: TRBJ2-4
abundance: -
v_gene: TRBV19
CDR3nt: TGTGCCACCCGCTGGGGGGACAGAGCCAAAAACATTCAGTACTTC
CDR3aa: CATRWGDRAKNIQYF

d_gene: -
j_gene: TRBJ2-1
abundance: -
v_gene: TRBV7-9
CDR3nt: TGTGCCAGCATCTCAACCGTCATGGGGCTATTCAATGAGCAGTTCTTC
CDR3aa: CASISTVMGLFNEQFF

d_gene: TRBD2
j_gene: TRBJ2-7
abundance: -
v_gene: TRBV18
CDR3nt: TGTGCCAGCTCCCCCGGGACTAGCGGGGAGTACGAGCAGTACTTC
CDR3aa: CASSPGTSGEYEQYF

d_gene: TRBD1
j_gene: TRBJ1-6
abundance: -
v_gene: TRBV6-5
CDR3nt: TGTGCCAGCACGGGACAGGGTAATTCACCCCTCCACTTT
CDR3aa: CASTGQGNSPLHF

d_gene: TRBD2
j_gene: TRBJ2-4
abundance: -
v_gene: TRBV27
CDR3nt: TGTGCCAGCAGTCCGAATCCCTTGACTAGCGGGATAGCCAAAAACATTCAGTACTTC
CDR3aa: CASSPNPLTSGIAKNIQYF

d_gene: -
j_gene: TRBJ2-2
abundance: -
v_gene: TRBV19
CDR3nt: TGTGCCAGTAGCCTGACTACGAACACCGGGGAGCTGTTTTTT
CDR3aa: CASSLTTNTGELFF

d_gene: TRBD2
j_gene: TRBJ2-1
abundance: -
v_gene: TRBV6-5
CDR3nt: TGTGCCAGCGTTTTTAGCGGGGGGAACAATGAGCAGTTCTTC
CDR3aa: CASVFSGGNNEQFF

d_gene: -
j_gene: TRBJ1-5
abundance: -
v_gene: TRBV5-5
CDR3nt: TGTGCCAGCAGCATCGGGAAAGCGAATCAGCCCCAGCATTTT
CDR3aa: CASSIGKANQPQHF

d_gene: -
j_gene: TRBJ2-5
abundance: -
v_gene: TRBV6-5
CDR3nt: TGTGCCAGCAGTTACTGGGCAGGGAAAGAGACCCAGTACTTC
CDR3aa: CASSYWAGKETQYF